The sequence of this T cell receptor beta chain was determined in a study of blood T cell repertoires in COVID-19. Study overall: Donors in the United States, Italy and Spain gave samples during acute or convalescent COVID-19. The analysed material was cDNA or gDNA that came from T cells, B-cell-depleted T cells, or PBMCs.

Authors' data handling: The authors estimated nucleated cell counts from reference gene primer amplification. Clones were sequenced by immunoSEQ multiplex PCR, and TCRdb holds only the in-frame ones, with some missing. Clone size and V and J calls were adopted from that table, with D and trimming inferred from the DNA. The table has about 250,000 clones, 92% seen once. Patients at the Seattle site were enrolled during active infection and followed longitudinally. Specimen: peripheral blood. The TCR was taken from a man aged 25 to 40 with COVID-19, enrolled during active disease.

The CDR3 here is CASSQGLSYEQYF. The CDR3 nucleotides are TGCGCCAGCAGCCAGGGACTTTCCTACGAGCAGTACTTC. This chain joins TRBV4-1 and TRBJ2-7, with D possibly TRBD2 on 6 matching bases. This CDR3 has 13 residues. Trimming cost V 3 bases and J 1 base, with 7 bases left between them. Germline-derived CDR1 and CDR2 are MGHRA and YSYEKL.